Sequencing of this TCR beta chain was carried out in a study of graft-versus-host responses after intestinal transplantation. About the study: Recipients obtained multivisceral, liver-intestinal, or isolated intestinal transplants. Each recipient received anti-thymocyte globulin induction, then tacrolimus and steroids for 2 to 4 years. Findings and caveats of the study: Early post-transplant HvG declines showed an association with peak circulating GvH clone levels. GvH clones surfaced in recipient marrow, some emerging earlier in ileum or blood.

As regards this clone: The target antigen is unknown.

Sequencing was performed with immunoSEQ multiplex PCR; in TCRdb, only in-frame clones are kept and a portion is missing. This sample carries 85,000 to 100,000 clones, about 93% of them seen once, and the ten largest clones take around 0.17%. Trimming left V 3 bases short and J 6 bases short, with 16 bases between. Germline values: CDR1 LGHNA, CDR2 YNFKEQ. This CDR3 has 15 amino acids. This chain uses TRBV4-2 with TRBJ2-3; D is possibly TRBD2 (6 bases). The TCR comes from a human donor who received an intestinal transplant. The material sequenced was unstimulated CD4+ T cells sorted from spleen or lymph node cells, taken before intestinal transplant. CDR3 amino acids: CASSHGRREADTQYF. The CDR3 bases are TGTGCCAGCAGCCACGGTAGGCGGGAAGCGGATACGCAGTATTTT.